The entry below describes one TCR beta chain. Its antigen specificity is not known. Base qualities were left out, and no much larger clone turns up one base away. Per the germline V gene, KGHSH is the CDR1 and LQKENI is the CDR2. Trimming removed 5 bases from V and 3 bases from J, leaving 5 bases between the germline ends. The CDR3 numbers 13 residues from cysteine through phenylalanine. Only the CDR3 DNA stays, 39 bases, in frame from base 1. Sample time point, as interpreted from the label and publication: pre-sensitization, week 0. Taken with the paper, the label for treatment or condition translates to: therapeutic diphenylcyclopropenone sensitization with weekly scalp DPC. Blood at each patch-test visit was drawn before the patch test was applied. Patients were eligible if aged 18 to 70, diagnosed with alopecia and judged suitable for DPC therapy, and pregnant patients were excluded. Total RNA was extracted from unfractionated whole blood that had been collected in Tempus Blood RNA tubes.

These data originate in a study of human T cells and chemical hapten exposure listed by TCRdb under 2021. Notes on the research overall: For sensitization, 2% DPC in acetone was applied to a roughly 2 cm by roughly 2 cm area of upper inner arm skin. Alopecia areata with under or over 50% scalp involvement, alopecia totalis and alopecia universalis were represented in the patient cohort, which was mostly female. About 30 alopecia patients provided blood for TCR sequencing at one to four time points (pre-sensitization, 2, 6 and 24 weeks). Patch testing was performed on the upper back with Finn chambers containing 0.01% DPC, and the patch tests were scored after 6 days according to International Contact Dermatitis Research Group standards. Throughout the approximately 24-week study period, patients were also given weekly therapeutic DPC doses on the scalp. Libraries were pooled for sequencing, and variation in per-sample TCR yields was attributed mainly to small differences in library volumes within the pool. Peripheral blood TCR repertoire changes were tracked in vivo in alopecia patients during primary and secondary sensitization to the hapten diphenylcyclopropenone (DPC). Patient blood was sampled pre-sensitization (week 0) and at 2, 6 and about 24 weeks after DPC sensitization.

The receptor library was made with RACE. Sequenced using a NextSeq 500. During library preparation, unique molecular identifiers were attached to individual cDNA molecules so that TCRs could be counted quantitatively and reproducibly. From each blood RNA sample, both TCR alpha and TCR beta chains were sequenced. As for the authors' bioinformatics: A median of about 89,000 TCRs per sample was observed, with a range of about 20,000 to 750,000. The Decombinator software suite was used to annotate the V, J and CDR3 of the TCR reads. For PS versus PT1 abundance plots, all samples were subsampled to the same number of TCRs (28,000). TCRs were defined as expanded if absent before sensitization and observed at least eight times at the 2-week time point. TCRdb ran its own pipeline on the public reads, namely fastp trimming at Q25 and MiXCR clone calling, and kept in-frame beta chains. CDR3 protein duplicates are merged, each entry listing the most common genes and DNA. Clone size and V and J calls follow TCRdb, not the original study. The sample yields approximately 260,000 distinct CDR3 sequences; over 7.5% were counted once. The ten top clones hold more than 1% of the sample.

What the study reported, not specific to this receptor: Patch test score correlated positively with the number of PT1 expanded TCRs, reaching significance at thresholds 8, 16 and 32 but not at 4. Significantly more large CDR3 similarity clusters were formed by expanded TCRs than by pre-sensitization or healthy control sets, consistent with antigen-driven responses. Because every patient had alopecia, a presumed autoimmune disease, the patients' immune response might differ from that of healthy individuals. Repeated subsampling changed both the strength of the expansion versus patch-test correlation and the threshold at which that correlation became significant. No change with DPC sensitization was found in the number of TCRs above 1 in 1000 frequency, and no evidence of global repertoire structure alterations was found.

The rearranged chain carries TRBV18 and TRBJ1-6; the D gene cannot be named for sure. This receptor was obtained from a man aged 18 to 30 with alopecia areata. Some clones in this sample may be carry-over from other donors' samples. The sequenced sample was whole blood, obtained in connection with sensitization to the hapten diphenylcyclopropenone (DPC). In nucleotides, the sequence is TGTGCCAGCTCAGAACACTATAATTCACCCCTCCACTTT. Its amino acids are CASSEHYNSPLHF.